This TCR beta chain was recovered during a study of cytomegalovirus exposure and HLA in healthy donors. The study's findings and limits: In vitro work confirmed that a few CMV-associated chains recognize CMV antigens.

The CDR3 covers 16 residues. The ends lost 2 bases at V and 6 bases at J; junction bases unmatched: 9. In germline, CDR1 is MNHNY, CDR2 SVGAGI (reference sequence). Primers: 60 Vbeta forward and 13 Jbeta reverse. TCRdb's table, derived via immunoSEQ multiplex PCR, lists solely in-frame clones and lacks some. The sample lists fewer than 200,000 clones, more than 70% occurring once. With regard to this clone: The antigen remains unidentified.

V and J are TRBV6-6 and TRBJ2-1, with 8 positions matching TRBD2. The receptor was isolated from a woman aged 50 to 65 in good health and CMV-seropositive. Sequencing used PBMCs. The CDR3 region has the DNA TGTGCCAGCAGTTACCCTACCGGGACTAGAGGCAATGAGCAGTTCTTC. Amino acids: CASSYPTGTRGNEQFF.